The 28 T cell receptor beta chains below come from one sample, sequenced in a study of blood T cell repertoires in COVID-19. Using immunoSEQ multiplex PCR, the repertoire was profiled, and TCRdb retains in-frame clones only, with some absent. The table has approximately 280,000 clones, approximately 83% seen once. The sequenced sample consisted of peripheral blood. These TCRs come from a woman in her seventies with acute or convalescent COVID-19.

The chain is built from TRBV21-1 and TRBJ2-1; the table names TRBD2, a call not compared with the DNA. TRBV21-1 counts as a pseudogene. There are 17 residues in the CDR3. CDR3 amino acids: CASSSRPPGLAGNEQFF. The CDR3 DNA sequence: TGTGCCAGCAGCTCCCGACCCCCGGGACTAGCGGGGAATGAGCAGTTCTTC.

This rearrangement joins TRBV7-9 to TRBJ2-5, with D possibly being TRBD1 (6 bases). CDR1 SEHNR and CDR2 FQNEAQ come from the germline V gene (reference sequence). Trimming removed 8 bases at V and 5 bases at J, with 15 bases between. The CDR3 loop spans 13 amino acids. The CDR3 sequence: CASRDKKGETQYF. CDR3 nucleotide sequence: TGTGCCAGCCGGGACAAAAAGGGGGAGACCCAGTACTTC.

This chain connects TRBV10-2 to TRBJ1-1; 9 bases agree with TRBD1. CDR1 and CDR2 (germline): WSHSY, SAAADI. The junction had 9 bases not matched to a gene; V was cut back by 7 bases and J by 0 bases. The CDR3 has 16 amino acids. The CDR3 nucleotides read TGCGCCAGCAACGCCAGGGGACAGGGAATGAACACTGAAGCTTTCTTT. It specifies CASNARGQGMNTEAFF.

The V and J genes are TRBV5-5 and TRBJ1-6; 7 positions agree with TRBD1. CDR1 SGHKS and CDR2 YYEKEE come from the germline V gene (reference sequence). V was clipped by 5 bases and J by 9 bases; unmatched bases: 14. This CDR3 region has 16 residues. In DNA form, the CDR3 reads TGTGCCAGCAGTTTGATACCCGGGACAGATCTTTCACCCCTCCACTTT. Translating it yields CASSLIPGTDLSPLHF.

This clone was counted once. The V gene is TRBV3-1 (or the pseudogene TRBV3-2), the J gene TRBJ1-1; D may be TRBD1 (5 bases). The germline V and J ends were trimmed by 3 bases and 0 bases, with 11 bases remaining between them. This CDR3 region has 15 residues. Germline CDR1 is LGHDT and CDR2 is YNNKEL (reference sequence). The DNA for the CDR3 is TGTGCCAGCAGCCAGGGGCGAAGGGTGAACACTGAAGCTTTCTTT. It is translated as CASSQGRRVNTEAFF.

The chain has TRBV7-2 and TRBJ1-2; no firm D call. Trimming stripped 7 bases from V and 8 bases from J, with 20 bases between. The CDR3 sequence is 14 residues long. Germline CDR1 reads SGHTA; CDR2 reads FQGNSA. CDR3 sequence (DNA): TGTGCCAGCAACCCGCCTTCCCCGACAACCGGCTACACCTTC. Translation: CASNPPSPTTGYTF.

The chain links TRBV5-1 to TRBJ2-1; no reliable D call. The ends were cut back, 3 bases at V and 9 bases at J, with 7 bases in the middle. CDR3 length equals 11 residues. Germline values: CDR1 SGHRS, CDR2 YFSETQ. The CDR3 protein is CASSSSGEQFF. As DNA, the CDR3 is TGCGCCAGCAGCTCGTCGGGTGAGCAGTTCTTC.

The chain recombines TRBV3-1 (or the pseudogene TRBV3-2) with TRBJ2-7; tentatively, D is TRBD2 (5 bases). The CDR3 sequence is 14 residues long. CDR1 and CDR2 from the germline V gene are LGHDT and YNNKEL (reference sequence). V gave up 3 bases and J gave up 4 bases, with 13 bases separating them. CDR3 DNA sequence: TGTGCCAGCAGCCATCAAAGATCGGGGTACGAGCAGTACTTC. This codes for CASSHQRSGYEQYF.

V is TRBV6-5 and J is TRBJ2-1; 7 bases are shared with TRBD2. CDR1 is MNHEY and CDR2 is SVGAGI in the germline V gene. The CDR3 length is 11 residues. The junction had 1 base not matched to a gene; V was cut back by 8 bases and J by 6 bases. CDR3: CASGRGNEQFF. DNA for the CDR3: TGTGCCAGCGGGAGGGGCAATGAGCAGTTCTTC.

V usage is TRBV2 and J usage is TRBJ1-6, with 8 bases fitting TRBD1. V gave up 8 bases and J gave up 10 bases; unmatched junction bases: 22. This CDR3 contains 18 residues. In germline, CDR1 is SNHLY, CDR2 FYNNEI. In nucleotides, the CDR3 is TGTGCCAGCGGACAGGGTTTGGGGAGCGGGGTACGTCGGTCACCCCTCCACTTT. Its translation: CASGQGLGSGVRRSPLHF.

V is TRBV5-5 and J is TRBJ2-7; D ambiguous. Germline V CDR1 and CDR2: SGHKS, YYEKEE (reference sequence). The CDR3 runs 12 residues. The V and J ends lost 1 base and 5 bases respectively, with 7 bases between them. The CDR3 reads CASSLSGNEQYF. The CDR3 DNA follows: TGTGCCAGCAGCTTGTCTGGCAACGAGCAGTACTTC.

CDR3 bases: TGCGCCAGCAGCCCGGGACTAGCGGGGGGGCAGAGCACAGATACGCAGTATTTT. Encoded protein: CASSPGLAGGQSTDTQYF. The rearrangement joins TRBV5-1 to TRBJ2-3; 16 bases fit TRBD2. J gave up 0 bases and V 4 bases, and 5 bases lay outside the gene matches. CDR1 is SGHRS, CDR2 YFSETQ, per germline. The CDR3 spans 18 residues. The full variable domain, with the rest looked up from reference TRBV5-1 and TRBJ2-3, is KAGVTQTPRYLIKTRGQQVTLSCSPISGHRSVSWYQQTPGQGLQFLFEYFSETQRNKGNFPGRFSGRQFSNSRSEMNVSTLELGDSALYLCASSPGLAGGQSTDTQYFGPGTRLTVL.

The V and J genes are TRBV5-1 and TRBJ1-2, with 7 bases matching TRBD1. This CDR3 comprises 15 residues. V lost 3 bases to trimming and J lost 1 base; unmatched junction nucleotides: 6. In germline, CDR1 is SGHRS, CDR2 YFSETQ. Written as DNA, the CDR3 is TGCGCCAGCAGCTCCGGGACAGTCTATAACTATGGCTACACCTTC. It encodes CASSSGTVYNYGYTF.

The chain couples TRBV10-3 to TRBJ1-2; 10 bases line up with TRBD1. With 0 bases clipped from V and 7 bases from J, the junction kept 2 bases outside the gene matches. CDR1 and CDR2 from the germline V gene are ENHRY and SYGVKD. This CDR3 region has 14 residues. CDR3 sequence (DNA): TGTGCCATCAGTGAGTCGAGACAGGGGGCTGGCTACACCTTC. Translation: CAISESRQGAGYTF.

The chain has TRBV7-3 and TRBJ2-2; D perhaps matches TRBD2 (6 bases). The V end lost 1 base, the J end lost 2 bases, and 11 bases lay between the germline ends. The CDR3 loop spans 16 amino acids. CDR1 is SGHTA, CDR2 FQGTGA, per germline. In DNA form, the CDR3 reads TGTGCCAGCAGCTTAAGAGGCGGGGCCAACACCGGGGAGCTGTTTTTT. This sequence encodes CASSLRGGANTGELFF. Together with reference TRBV7-3 and TRBJ2-2, the CDR3 gives the full variable domain: GAGVSQTPSNKVTEKGKYVELRCDPISGHTALYWYRQSLGQGPEFLIYFQGTGAADDSGLPNDRFFAVRPEGSVSTLKIQRTERGDSAVYLCASSLRGGANTGELFFGEGSRLTVL.

The rearrangement uses TRBV3-1 (or the pseudogene TRBV3-2) and TRBJ1-1; D may be TRBD1 (6 bases). CDR3 length equals 12 residues. The V and J ends lost 4 bases and 7 bases respectively, with 10 bases between them. Germline CDR1 is LGHDT and CDR2 is YNNKEL (reference sequence). In DNA, the CDR3 is TGTGCCAGCAGCCGGGGACACCGTGAAGCTTTCTTT. It encodes CASSRGHREAFF.

The chain carries TRBV14 and TRBJ2-2, with D hard to call. This CDR3 is built from 14 residues. Germline CDR1 is SGHDN and CDR2 is FVKESK. Trimming took 3 bases from V and 4 from J, leaving 9 bases between them. The CDR3 spells CASSHDLGTGELFF. CDR3 nucleotides: TGTGCCAGCAGCCATGATCTAGGCACCGGGGAGCTGTTTTTT.

To note about this clone: The junction shows a germline mismatch at one end, possibly a read error. The chain combines TRBV5-1 with TRBJ2-5, with TRBD1 matching over 7 bases. The CDR3 loop spans 15 amino acids. Germline assignment: CDR1 SGHRS and CDR2 YFSETQ. CDR3 nucleotides: TGCGCCACCAGCTCGGGACAGTCTTTCGGGGAGACCCAGTACTTC. Its translation is CATSSGQSFGETQYF.

The chain is built from TRBV7-9 and TRBJ1-1; 11 nucleotides match TRBD1. The germline V gene encodes CDR1 SEHNR and CDR2 FQNEAQ (reference sequence). The J segment lost 4 bases and the V segment lost 5 bases, leaving 3 bases of the junction unmatched. There are 14 residues in the CDR3. DNA for the CDR3: TGTGCCAGCAGCAAAGGGACAGGGGGCACTGAAGCTTTCTTT. This translates into CASSKGTGGTEAFF.

About this clone itself: Other DNA sequences in the sample encode the same CDR3. The rearrangement joins TRBV20-1 to TRBJ1-5, with a possible D match to TRBD1 (5 bases). The germline V gene has CDR1 DFQATT and CDR2 SNEGSKA (reference sequence). V lost 3 bases and J lost 7, with 10 bases in between. The CDR3 is made up of 12 amino acids. The CDR3 bases are TGCAGTGCTAGTTCCGGGGGGCAGCCCCAGCATTTT. It translates to CSASSGGQPQHF.

J is TRBJ2-5 and V is TRBV6-5; 7 positions agree with TRBD1. Germline V gene data show CDR1 as MNHEY and CDR2 as SVGAGI. The CDR3 spans 15 residues. After removal of 9 bases from V and 5 bases from J, the junction contained 15 bases not matched to a gene. The CDR3, as DNA: TGTGCCAGTAAACAGGGGTCCGGCGGTTTCGAGACCCAGTACTTC. It codes for CASKQGSGGFETQYF.

CDR3 nucleotide sequence: TGTGCCAGCAGCCCCAGGGGGACAGGGGATAATTCACCCCTCCACTTT. It specifies CASSPRGTGDNSPLHF. The chain has TRBV9 and TRBJ1-6, with 10 bases identical to TRBD1. The CDR3 extends over 16 amino acids. Germline CDR1 reads SGDLS; CDR2 reads YYNGEE. J was trimmed by 5 bases and V by 4 bases; bases with no gene match: 6. Drawing the rest from reference TRBV9 and TRBJ1-6, the complete variable domain is DSGVTQTPKHLITATGQRVTLRCSPRSGDLSVYWYQQSLDQGLQFLIQYYNGEERAKGNILERFSAQQFPDLHSELNLSSLELGDSALYFCASSPRGTGDNSPLHFGNGTRLTVT.

CDR3 in DNA: TGTGCCAGCAGCGCGCTTACTAGCGGGGCAGATACGCAGTATTTT. This gives the protein CASSALTSGADTQYF. The V gene is TRBV9, the J gene TRBJ2-3; 10 bases map to TRBD2. The CDR3 extends over 15 amino acids. Germline CDR1 reads SGDLS; CDR2 reads YYNGEE. V trimming: 3 bases; J trimming: 4 bases; junction bases outside the gene matches: 5. The whole variable domain, remainder taken from reference TRBV9 and TRBJ2-3, is DSGVTQTPKHLITATGQRVTLRCSPRSGDLSVYWYQQSLDQGLQFLIQYYNGEERAKGNILERFSAQQFPDLHSELNLSSLELGDSALYFCASSALTSGADTQYFGPGTRLTVL.

The J gene is TRBJ2-5, the V gene TRBV10-3, with TRBD1 identical over 9 bases. The CDR3 runs to 13 residues. CDR1 ENHRY and CDR2 SYGVKD come from the germline V gene. The V gene end was trimmed by 10 bases and the J gene end by 0 bases; junction bases not matched to a gene: 3. The CDR3 nucleotides are TGTGCCACGGACAGGGGCTACCAAGAGACCCAGTACTTC. This translates into CATDRGYQETQYF.

V gene TRBV9 combines with J gene TRBJ1-2, with 7 bases identical to TRBD1. The CDR3 is made up of 15 amino acids. The ends lost 1 base at V and 2 bases at J; junction bases unmatched: 5. Germline CDR1 and CDR2: SGDLS and YYNGEE. CDR3 sequence (DNA): TGTGCCAGCAGCGTAAATACAGGGGTGAACTATGGCTACACCTTC. It translates to CASSVNTGVNYGYTF.

The chain combines TRBV27 with TRBJ2-7, with D possibly being TRBD1 (6 bases). The CDR3 loop spans 12 amino acids. In germline, CDR1 is MNHEY, CDR2 SMNVEV (reference sequence). The ends were cut back, 6 bases at V and 5 bases at J, with 11 bases in the middle. The CDR3 here is CASRTGTDEQYF. CDR3 DNA sequence: TGTGCCAGCAGAACAGGGACGGACGAGCAGTACTTC.

This chain connects TRBV7-3 to TRBJ1-5, with a tentative D call TRBD1 (5 bases). The germline V and J ends were trimmed by 5 bases and 3 bases, with 17 bases remaining between them. Germline CDR1 reads SGHTA; CDR2 reads FQGTGA. The CDR3 covers 16 residues. The CDR3 DNA reads TGTGCCAGCAGCCTGCCCGTGACAGATCCCAATCAGCCCCAGCATTTT. It encodes CASSLPVTDPNQPQHF.

This chain links TRBV9 with TRBJ2-2; perhaps TRBD2 as D (7 bases). This CDR3 spans 15 amino acids. Trimming removed 5 bases at V and 3 bases at J, with 14 bases between. Germline V gives CDR1 SGDLS, CDR2 YYNGEE. Here the CDR3 DNA reads TGTGCCAGCAGGGGAGGGGGAGGAGACACCGGGGAGCTGTTTTTT. It is translated as CASRGGGGDTGELFF. The full variable domain, in which reference TRBV9 and TRBJ2-2 provide the parts outside the CDR3, is DSGVTQTPKHLITATGQRVTLRCSPRSGDLSVYWYQQSLDQGLQFLIQYYNGEERAKGNILERFSAQQFPDLHSELNLSSLELGDSALYFCASRGGGGDTGELFFGEGSRLTVL.